Listed below are T cell receptor beta chains from one sample, sequenced in a study of metastatic and nonmetastatic thyroid tumors. TCRdb re-clonotyped the PCR reads through MiXCR. The repertoire holds 60,000 or so clones, 25% to 30% seen once, with more than 15% in the top ten. Material: blood. The receptors come from a female donor with papillary thyroid cancer or a benign thyroid nodule (not recorded which). Some clones in this sample may be carry-over from other donors' samples. CDR3s leave out the opening cysteine and the closing phenylalanine or tryptophan.

cdr3_aa j_call v_call
ASSNGTRFYGYT TRBJ1-2 TRBV7-9
ASSPTGSGSIGELF TRBJ2-2 TRBV13
ATSDFSANQPQH TRBJ1-5 TRBV24-1
AGAGGNTIY TRBJ1-3 TRBV6-1
ASERYNEQF TRBJ2-1 TRBV12-3/TRBV12-4
ASSFPKDRGGYEQY TRBJ2-7 TRBV28
ASSEGRVALVLEGPRT TRBJ1-2 TRBV6-1
ASSQGQLEQY TRBJ2-7 TRBV28
ASSLSPYSGANVLT TRBJ2-6 TRBV27
ASSSKDRGLSPLH TRBJ1-6 TRBV12-3/TRBV12-4
ASSLRGAHNSPLH TRBJ1-6 TRBV12-3/TRBV12-4
ASSLGGQSNSGANVLT TRBJ2-6 TRBV5-1
ASTLRGGSYSPLH TRBJ1-6 TRBV28
AIQRGMEGENNEQF TRBJ2-1 TRBV6-2/TRBV6-3
ASSYSRASEKLF TRBJ1-4 TRBV6-6
SASRPSNYGYT TRBJ1-2 TRBV20-1
ATRPEQGISADTQY TRBJ2-3 TRBV15
ASSLIRTGFDEQF TRBJ2-1 TRBV12-3/TRBV12-4
ASSFDRDDNEQF TRBJ2-1 TRBV6-5
ASKWDRCYGYT TRBJ1-2 TRBV6-4
SARVLRTGNYGYT TRBJ1-2 TRBV20-1
ASSLTFSGQETQY TRBJ2-5 TRBV11-2
ASSVGRTGGLYNEQF TRBJ2-1 TRBV7-8
ASRSTGAPSYEQY TRBJ2-7 TRBV11-2
ASSLESGWVPYEQY TRBJ2-7 TRBV11-3
ASSQQGNQPQH TRBJ1-5 TRBV19
ASSLPSGSSYNEQF TRBJ2-1 TRBV5-1
ASRQGGNQPQH TRBJ1-5 TRBV28
SASPDRGIRSAF TRBJ1-1 TRBV20-1
ASSPLTANYGYT TRBJ1-2 TRBV5-1
ASSLDIFPTDTQY TRBJ2-3 TRBV5-6
ASSPRTGGFYEQY TRBJ2-7 TRBV9
ASRPSTVRGGTQY TRBJ2-3 TRBV2
ASSFACGTGETQY TRBJ2-5 TRBV12-1
CASGVSCTVALGEQY TRBJ2-7 TRBV20-1
ARGKVARSYEQY TRBJ2-7 TRBV6-1
ASSKDPRYGYT TRBJ1-2 TRBV14
ATSRDSPGQGVYEQY TRBJ2-7 TRBV15
ASSIGGPYNEQF TRBJ2-1 TRBV19
ASSESFLAGRN TRBJ2-7 TRBV10-2
ASSQDERENYEQY TRBJ2-7 TRBV4-1
ASRPTGNPYEQY TRBJ2-7 TRBV27
ASSYAGLAGDNEQF TRBJ2-1 TRBV6-5
ASRLTLGLAGDYTQY TRBJ2-3 TRBV27
ASRPSGGGDEQF TRBJ2-1 TRBV7-3
ASSFRTASYEQY TRBJ2-7 TRBV27
ASSHRVSNQPQH TRBJ1-5 TRBV3-1
ATSETRSGKYYEQY TRBJ2-7 TRBV24-1
ASSSIRGYTDTQY TRBJ2-3 TRBV27
ASSMGLETQY TRBJ2-5 TRBV19
ASSPTGQGPYEQY TRBJ2-7 TRBV7-2
ASRIRLAGNPDTQY TRBJ2-3 TRBV12-3/TRBV12-4
ASSEPGSPVNYGYT TRBJ1-2 TRBV6-1
ASIGQGRTGELF TRBJ2-2 TRBV28